These T cell receptor beta chains were read from a single sample in a study of blood T cells in healthy people across ages. MiXCR was run by TCRdb on the 5' RACE reads, yielding one entry per CDR3 protein. The data show hundreds of thousands of distinct CDR3 sequences, 20% to 25% seen once. Source material: blood. These receptor sequences come from an older man in good health. Each CDR3 is given with its conserved first and last residue. The D gene is left open where the match is weak. Where a row states a size, it is once, few, many or the class of an expanded clone; other rows omit it.

TRBV20-1	TRBD1	TRBJ2-1	NA	CSATRQGSSYNEQFF	TGCAGTGCGACCCGACAGGGGAGCTCCTACAATGAGCAGTTCTTC
TRBV19	NA	TRBJ2-1	NA	CASSGTSGNEQFF	TGTGCCAGTAGTGGTACGAGCGGGAATGAGCAGTTCTTC
TRBV9	NA	TRBJ2-3	many	CASSVSSPGTQYF	TGTGCCAGCAGCGTATCCTCTCCGGGTACGCAGTATTTT
TRBV7-9	NA	TRBJ2-7	NA	CASSLESGTYEQYF	TGTGCCAGCAGCTTAGAATCAGGGACCTACGAGCAGTACTTC
TRBV4-1	NA	TRBJ2-5	NA	CASSQGLVYQETQYF	TGCGCCAGCAGCCAAGGGTTAGTGTACCAAGAGACCCAGTACTTC
TRBV27	TRBD2	TRBJ2-7	NA	CASRMTSGGSPHEQYF	TGTGCCAGCAGGATGACTAGCGGGGGATCTCCCCACGAGCAGTACTTC
TRBV12-3/TRBV12-4	NA	TRBJ1-2	NA	CASSLRASYGYTF	TGTGCCAGCAGTTTGCGGGCTAGCTATGGCTACACCTTC
TRBV6-5	NA	TRBJ2-4	few	CATIDRKKNIQYF	TGTGCCACAATCGACAGGAAAAAAAACATTCAGTACTTC
TRBV9	NA	TRBJ2-3	few	CASSGGWVADTQYF	TGTGCCAGCAGCGGGGGCTGGGTCGCAGATACGCAGTATTTT
TRBV29-1	NA	TRBJ2-2	NA	CSVEDRERMNTGELFF	TGCAGCGTTGAAGATCGTGAAAGAATGAACACCGGGGAGCTGTTTTTT
TRBV6-2/TRBV6-3	NA	TRBJ2-1	few	CASSQRLVNEQFF	TGTGCCAGCAGTCAACGACTAGTGAATGAGCAGTTCTTC
TRBV24-1	NA	TRBJ2-1	NA	CATSDTDRVALGDNEQFF	TGTGCCACCAGTGATACGGACCGGGTCGCCCTGGGGGACAATGAGCAGTTCTTC
TRBV5-1	NA	TRBJ2-5	NA	CASSPTATQETQYF	TGCGCCAGCAGCCCCACAGCGACGCAAGAGACCCAGTACTTC
TRBV12-3/TRBV12-4	TRBD1	TRBJ2-6	few	CASTQGANFDSGANVLTF	TGTGCCAGCACCCAGGGGGCAAACTTTGACTCTGGGGCCAACGTCCTGACTTTC
TRBV12-3/TRBV12-4	NA	TRBJ1-6	few	CASSPLSAPNSPLHF	TGTGCCAGCAGTCCTCTGTCGGCGCCCAATTCACCCCTCCACTTT
TRBV5-1	NA	TRBJ1-1	NA	CASSFDGANTEAFF	TGCGCCAGCAGCTTTGATGGGGCGAACACTGAAGCTTTCTTT
TRBV4-3	NA	TRBJ2-1	NA	CASSQAGEPPSNEQFF	TGCGCCAGCAGCCAGGCCGGGGAGCCACCCAGCAATGAGCAGTTCTTC
TRBV12-3/TRBV12-4	TRBD1	TRBJ1-5	NA	CASSPHRGGQPQHF	TGTGCCAGCAGTCCCCACAGGGGAGGACAGCCCCAGCATTTT
TRBV29-1	NA	TRBJ2-4	NA	CSPKHIQYF	TGCAGCCCGAAGCACATTCAGTACTTC
TRBV19	NA	TRBJ1-3	NA	CASSIAQISGNTIYF	TGTGCCAGTAGTATCGCCCAGATCTCTGGAAACACCATATATTTT
TRBV3-1	TRBD2	TRBJ2-1	few	CASSSPWGTSGSVEQFF	TGTGCCAGCAGCTCACCCTGGGGGACTAGCGGGAGTGTTGAGCAGTTCTTC
TRBV12-3/TRBV12-4	TRBD1	TRBJ2-7	many	CASSLVGGSEQYF	TGTGCCAGCAGTTTAGTAGGGGGCTCCGAGCAGTACTTC
TRBV27	NA	TRBJ1-2	NA	CASSTDTRGGFGYTF	TGTGCCAGCAGTACCGATACCCGGGGGGGTTTTGGCTACACCTTC
TRBV28	NA	TRBJ2-4	few	CASRTPASAKNIQYF	TGTGCCAGCAGGACCCCGGCATCAGCCAAAAACATTCAGTACTTC
TRBV30	NA	TRBJ2-5	few	CAWSTQLTTQYF	TGTGCCTGGAGTACCCAATTAACGACCCAGTACTTC
TRBV28	TRBD1	TRBJ1-6	NA	CASRTGLGSPLHF	TGTGCCAGCCGGACAGGGTTGGGTTCACCCCTCCACTTT
TRBV6-1	NA	TRBJ1-1	NA	CASRRRGSVRGMTEAFF	TGTGCCAGCAGACGACGGGGTAGTGTGAGAGGAATGACTGAAGCTTTCTTT
TRBV15	NA	TRBJ2-4	many	CATSRVGAGKTKNIQYF	TGTGCCACCAGCAGAGTAGGAGCAGGGAAGACCAAAAACATTCAGTACTTC
TRBV10-3	NA	TRBJ2-5	NA	CAISESLQGLQETQYF	TGTGCCATCAGTGAGTCGCTCCAGGGACTCCAAGAGACCCAGTACTTC
TRBV9	TRBD2	TRBJ2-1	many	CASSGGLARDEQFF	TGTGCCAGCAGCGGGGGACTAGCGCGCGATGAGCAGTTCTTC
TRBV3-1	TRBD2	TRBJ2-1	few	CASSQEASGGRYNEQFF	TGTGCCAGCAGCCAAGAGGCTAGCGGGGGCCGCTACAATGAGCAGTTCTTC
TRBV7-3	TRBD2	TRBJ2-3	NA	CASSASGGASTQYF	TGTGCCAGCAGCGCTAGCGGGGGGGCCTCTACGCAGTATTTT
TRBV12-3/TRBV12-4	NA	TRBJ2-7	many	CASSFASYEQYF	TGTGCCAGCAGTTTCGCGTCCTACGAGCAGTACTTC
TRBV29-1	NA	TRBJ1-1	NA	CSVATGGDTGAFF	TGCAGCGTTGCCACAGGAGGGGACACTGGAGCTTTCTTT
TRBV20-1	TRBD1	TRBJ2-3	few	CSATRGPTTDTQYF	TGCAGTGCTACCAGGGGGCCTACCACAGATACGCAGTATTTT
TRBV2	NA	TRBJ1-3	NA	CASTEEGRDTIYF	TGTGCCAGCACCGAGGAAGGGAGGGACACCATATATTTT
TRBV11-3	TRBD2	TRBJ2-1	few	CASSSFSGRDNEQFF	TGTGCCAGCAGCTCCTTTAGCGGGAGAGACAATGAGCAGTTCTTC
TRBV28	TRBD2	TRBJ2-3	NA	CASSRSGGATDTQYF	TGTGCCAGCAGTCGTAGCGGGGGGGCCACAGATACGCAGTATTTT
TRBV29-1	NA	TRBJ1-1	few	CSGRQIMNTEAFF	TGCAGCGGCCGACAGATCATGAACACTGAAGCTTTCTTT
TRBV7-2	NA	TRBJ1-2	NA	CASSLSGDPYGYTF	TGTGCCAGCAGCTTATCAGGAGACCCCTATGGCTACACCTTC
TRBV28	TRBD1	TRBJ2-7	NA	CASSPYQPGQGSYEQYF	TGTGCCAGCAGTCCATATCAACCGGGACAGGGCTCCTACGAGCAGTACTTC
TRBV2	NA	TRBJ2-1	few	CASRMLANSYNEQFF	TGTGCCAGCAGGATGCTAGCCAACTCCTACAATGAGCAGTTCTTC
TRBV6-1	TRBD1	TRBJ1-1	many	CAIVTGKMNTEAFF	TGTGCCATCGTGACAGGGAAAATGAACACTGAAGCTTTCTTT
TRBV20-1	NA	TRBJ1-4	NA	CSARMGSRVNEKLFF	TGCAGTGCTAGGATGGGGAGCCGAGTTAATGAAAAACTGTTTTTT
TRBV29-1	NA	TRBJ1-1	many	CSVDRVNTEAFF	TGCAGCGTTGACAGAGTGAACACTGAAGCTTTCTTT
TRBV28	TRBD1	TRBJ2-7	few	CASGVVQGAGSYEQYF	TGTGCCAGCGGAGTGGTCCAGGGGGCAGGTTCCTACGAGCAGTACTTC
TRBV20-1	NA	TRBJ1-2	NA	CSARSARGNYGYTF	TGCAGTGCTAGGTCGGCAAGGGGCAACTATGGCTACACCTTC
TRBV5-1	TRBD1	TRBJ1-1	NA	CASSWGQGASEAFF	TGCGCCAGCAGCTGGGGACAGGGGGCCTCTGAAGCTTTCTTT
TRBV18	NA	TRBJ1-1	NA	CASSPRTAGMNTEAFF	TGTGCCAGCTCACCGAGGACGGCAGGGATGAACACTGAAGCTTTCTTT
TRBV11-1	TRBD2	TRBJ2-5	NA	CASSPGGPKTQYF	TGTGCCAGCAGTCCGGGAGGGCCGAAGACCCAGTACTTC
TRBV4-3	NA	TRBJ1-1	NA	CASSQSTGMNTEAFF	TGCGCCAGCAGCCAATCGACAGGAATGAACACTGAAGCTTTCTTT
TRBV6-1	NA	TRBJ1-2	few	CASSELWGFGYTF	TGTGCCAGCAGTGAATTATGGGGGTTCGGCTACACCTTC
TRBV12-3/TRBV12-4	TRBD2	TRBJ2-1	many	CASIKVASGGYNEQFF	TGTGCCAGCATCAAGGTGGCTAGCGGGGGGTACAATGAGCAGTTCTTC
TRBV27	NA	TRBJ1-4	few	CASSLREPTTNEKLFF	TGTGCCAGCAGTCTCCGGGAACCTACAACTAATGAAAAACTGTTTTTT
TRBV5-1	NA	TRBJ1-2	few	CASRSFRDYGYTF	TGCGCCAGCAGGTCGTTTCGGGACTATGGCTACACCTTC
TRBV5-1	NA	TRBJ2-1	many	CASSFTNEQFF	TGCGCCAGCAGCTTCACCAATGAGCAGTTCTTC
TRBV12-3/TRBV12-4	NA	TRBJ1-4	few	CASTRQEGLATNEKLFF	TGTGCCAGCACGAGACAGGAGGGATTGGCAACTAATGAAAAACTGTTTTTT
TRBV5-1	NA	TRBJ2-1	NA	CASSLDYRGSSSNEQFF	TGCGCCAGCAGCTTGGATTATCGGGGGAGCTCCTCCAATGAGCAGTTCTTC
TRBV7-2	TRBD2	TRBJ2-3	few	CASSLGASGRGGTDTQYF	TGTGCCAGCAGCTTAGGAGCTAGCGGGAGAGGTGGCACAGATACGCAGTATTTT